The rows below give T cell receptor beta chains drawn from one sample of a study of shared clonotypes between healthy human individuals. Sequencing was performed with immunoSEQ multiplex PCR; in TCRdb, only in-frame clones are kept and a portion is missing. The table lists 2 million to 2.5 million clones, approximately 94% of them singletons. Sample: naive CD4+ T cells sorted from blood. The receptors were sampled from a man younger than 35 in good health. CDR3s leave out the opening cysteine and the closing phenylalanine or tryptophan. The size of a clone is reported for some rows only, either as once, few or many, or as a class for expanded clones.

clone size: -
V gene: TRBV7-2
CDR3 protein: ASSLAGTAYTGELF

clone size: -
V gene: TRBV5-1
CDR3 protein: ASSRGNEKLF

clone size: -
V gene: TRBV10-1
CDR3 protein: ASSESSGQADTQY

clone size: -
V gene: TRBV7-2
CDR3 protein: ASSVDGTGSAQY

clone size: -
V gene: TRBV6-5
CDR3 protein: ASSYGGGGYGYT

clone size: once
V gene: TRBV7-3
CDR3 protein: ASSVGTQETQY

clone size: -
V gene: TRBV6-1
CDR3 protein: ASNAGTANNSPLH

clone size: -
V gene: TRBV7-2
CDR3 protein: ASSLGQGRDSPLH

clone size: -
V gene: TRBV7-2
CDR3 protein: ASSLEGLAGNIQY

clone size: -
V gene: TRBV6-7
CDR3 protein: AAASNYRVQNIQY

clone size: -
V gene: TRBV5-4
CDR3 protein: ASSSSSSTDTQY

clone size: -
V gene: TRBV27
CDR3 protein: ASSLGLDQVYNEQF

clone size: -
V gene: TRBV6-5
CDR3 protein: ASSYDRKYTEAF

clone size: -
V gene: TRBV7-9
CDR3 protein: ASSLGGGPGNTIY

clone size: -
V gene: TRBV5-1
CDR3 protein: ASSLPGLDSPLH

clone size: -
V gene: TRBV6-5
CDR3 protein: ASSYSQGRETQY

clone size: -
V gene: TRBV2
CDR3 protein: ASSVANTEAF